The source of this TCR beta chain is a study of sequential checkpoint blockade in melanoma. Measured with immunoSEQ multiplex PCR; TCRdb has only the in-frame clones, and not every one. This sample carries about a thousand clones, over 20% of them seen once, and the ten largest clones take under 15%. Stated treatment: randomized to nivolumab then ipilimumab (arm A) or the reverse (arm B). General study findings and limits: For nivolumab-first patients, baseline tumor clonality was associated with response.

Trimming left V 5 bases short and J 7 bases short, with 15 bases between. The CDR3 has 14 amino acids. In germline, CDR1 is MNHGY, CDR2 SAAAGT. This clone has only a few counts. The antigen is not known. The input for sequencing was tumor tissue (inferred from file names), taken from a patient given nivolumab and ipilimumab in sequence. The source of this sequence is a human donor with melanoma. The chain links TRBV6-8 to TRBJ1-5; tentative D call: TRBD1 (5 bases). The CDR3 loop reads CASSPGAAGQPQHF. CDR3 DNA: TGTGCCAGCAGTCCTGGGGCCGCGGGGCAGCCCCAGCATTTT.